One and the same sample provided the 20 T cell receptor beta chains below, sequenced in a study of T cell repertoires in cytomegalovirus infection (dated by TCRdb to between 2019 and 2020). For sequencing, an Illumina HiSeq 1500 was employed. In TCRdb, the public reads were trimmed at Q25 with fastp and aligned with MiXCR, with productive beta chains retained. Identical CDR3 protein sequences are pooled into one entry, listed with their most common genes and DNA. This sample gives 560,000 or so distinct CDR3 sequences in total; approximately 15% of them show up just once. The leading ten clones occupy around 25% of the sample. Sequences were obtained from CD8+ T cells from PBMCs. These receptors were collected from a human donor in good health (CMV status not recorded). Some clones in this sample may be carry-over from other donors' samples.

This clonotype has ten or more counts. The CDR3 DNA reads TGTGCCAGCAGTTACCGGTTGGGCAGCTACGAGCAGTACTTC. Protein: CASSYRLGSYEQYF. The chain has TRBV6-5 and TRBJ2-7; D unclear. Per germline, CDR1 MNHEY and CDR2 SVGAGI. V was clipped by 2 bases and J by 3 bases, with 11 bases between them. The CDR3 is 14 residues long.

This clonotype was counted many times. CDR3 residues: CASSMDRVDTEAFF. The CDR3 DNA is TGTGCCAGCAGCATGGACAGGGTGGACACTGAAGCTTTCTTT. The J gene is TRBJ1-1, the V gene TRBV5-4; 8 bases align to TRBD1. Per the germline V gene, CDR1 is SGHNT and CDR2 is YYREEE (reference sequence). V was clipped by 4 bases and J by 3 bases; unmatched bases: 5. The CDR3 consists of 14 residues.

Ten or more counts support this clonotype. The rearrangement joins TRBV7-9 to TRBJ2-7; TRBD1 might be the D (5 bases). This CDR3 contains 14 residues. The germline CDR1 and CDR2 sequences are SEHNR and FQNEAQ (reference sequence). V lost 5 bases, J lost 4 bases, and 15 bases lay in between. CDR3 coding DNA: TGTGCCAGCAGCCCCCCGTCCAGGGATTACGAGCAGTACTTC. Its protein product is CASSPPSRDYEQYF.

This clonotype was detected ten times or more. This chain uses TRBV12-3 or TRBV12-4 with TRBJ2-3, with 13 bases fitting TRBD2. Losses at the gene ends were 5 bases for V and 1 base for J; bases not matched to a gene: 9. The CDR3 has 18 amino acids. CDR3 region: CASSPRKTSGGRTDTQYF. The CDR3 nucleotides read TGTGCCAGCAGTCCTCGAAAGACTAGCGGGGGGCGCACAGATACGCAGTATTTT.

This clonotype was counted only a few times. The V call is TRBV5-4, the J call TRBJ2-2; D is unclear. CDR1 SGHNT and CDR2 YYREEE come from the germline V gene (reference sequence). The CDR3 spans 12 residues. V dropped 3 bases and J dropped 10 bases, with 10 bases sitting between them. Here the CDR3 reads CASSSYEEELFF. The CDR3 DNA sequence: TGTGCCAGCAGCTCTTATGAAGAGGAGCTGTTTTTT.

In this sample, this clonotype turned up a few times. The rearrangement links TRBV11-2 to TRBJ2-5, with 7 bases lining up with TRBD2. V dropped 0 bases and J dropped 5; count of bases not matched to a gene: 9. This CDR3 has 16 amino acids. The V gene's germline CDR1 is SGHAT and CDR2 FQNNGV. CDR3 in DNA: TGTGCCAGCAGCTTAGATGGGCGGGAGAGGGTGGAGACCCAGTACTTC. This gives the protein CASSLDGRERVETQYF.

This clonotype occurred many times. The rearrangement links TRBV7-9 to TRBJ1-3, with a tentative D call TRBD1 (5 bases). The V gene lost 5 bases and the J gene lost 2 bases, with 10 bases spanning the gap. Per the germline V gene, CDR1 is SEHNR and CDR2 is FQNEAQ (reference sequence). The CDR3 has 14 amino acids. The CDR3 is CASSPGRPGNTIYF. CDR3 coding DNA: TGTGCCAGCAGCCCAGGGAGACCTGGAAACACCATATATTTT.

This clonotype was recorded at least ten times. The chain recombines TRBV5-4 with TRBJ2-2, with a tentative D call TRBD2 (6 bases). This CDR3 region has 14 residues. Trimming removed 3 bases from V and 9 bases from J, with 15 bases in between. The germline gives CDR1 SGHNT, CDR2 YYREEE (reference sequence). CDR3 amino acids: CASSSIGGSRELFF. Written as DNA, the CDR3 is TGTGCCAGCAGCTCGATCGGAGGGAGCAGGGAGCTGTTTTTT.

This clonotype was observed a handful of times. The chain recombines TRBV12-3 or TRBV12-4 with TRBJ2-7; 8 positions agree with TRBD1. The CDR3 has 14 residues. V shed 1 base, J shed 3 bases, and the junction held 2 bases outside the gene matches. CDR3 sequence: CASSLGDRIYEQYF. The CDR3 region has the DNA TGTGCCAGCAGTTTAGGGGACAGGATCTACGAGCAGTACTTC.

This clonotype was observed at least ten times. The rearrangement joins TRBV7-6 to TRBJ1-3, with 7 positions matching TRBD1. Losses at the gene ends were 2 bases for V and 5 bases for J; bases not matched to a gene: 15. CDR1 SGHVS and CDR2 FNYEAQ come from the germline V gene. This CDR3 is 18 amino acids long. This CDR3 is CASSLLSPSGTERNTIYF. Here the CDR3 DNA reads TGTGCCAGCAGCTTATTGTCCCCTTCCGGGACAGAGAGAAACACCATATATTTT.

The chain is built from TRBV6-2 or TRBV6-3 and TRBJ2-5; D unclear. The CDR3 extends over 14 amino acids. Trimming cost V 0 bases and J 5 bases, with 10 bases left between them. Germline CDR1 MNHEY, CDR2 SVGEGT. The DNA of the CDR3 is TGTGCCAGCAGTTACTCGGAAGGGTGGGAGACCCAGTACTTC. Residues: CASSYSEGWETQYF.

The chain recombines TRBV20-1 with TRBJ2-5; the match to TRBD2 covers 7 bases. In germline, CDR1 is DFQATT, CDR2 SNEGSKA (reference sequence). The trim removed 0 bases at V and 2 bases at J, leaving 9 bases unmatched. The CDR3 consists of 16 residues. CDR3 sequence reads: CSARDQPAGPQETQYF. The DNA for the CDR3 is TGCAGTGCTAGAGATCAACCAGCGGGGCCACAAGAGACCCAGTACTTC.

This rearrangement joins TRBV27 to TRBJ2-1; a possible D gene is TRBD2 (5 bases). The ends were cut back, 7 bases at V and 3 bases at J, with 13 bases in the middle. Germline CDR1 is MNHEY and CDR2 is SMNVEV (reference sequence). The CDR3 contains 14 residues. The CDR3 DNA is TGTGCCAGCACCCCAGGCGGGCGCTACAATGAGCAGTTCTTC. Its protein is CASTPGGRYNEQFF.

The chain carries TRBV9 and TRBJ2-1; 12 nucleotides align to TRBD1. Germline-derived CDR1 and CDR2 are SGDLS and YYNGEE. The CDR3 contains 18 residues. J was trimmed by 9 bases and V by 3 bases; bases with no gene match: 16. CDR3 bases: TGTGCCAGCAGCGCACGAATGGGGGGGACAGGGGGCGCGGGTGAGCAGTTCTTC. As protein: CASSARMGGTGGAGEQFF.

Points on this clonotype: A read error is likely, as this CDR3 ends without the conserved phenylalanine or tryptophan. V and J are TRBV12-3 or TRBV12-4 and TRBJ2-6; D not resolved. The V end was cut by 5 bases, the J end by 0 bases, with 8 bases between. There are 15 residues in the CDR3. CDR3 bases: TGTGCCAGCAGTGATATTATCTCTGGGGCCAACGTCCTGACTTTA. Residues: CASSDIISGANVLTL.

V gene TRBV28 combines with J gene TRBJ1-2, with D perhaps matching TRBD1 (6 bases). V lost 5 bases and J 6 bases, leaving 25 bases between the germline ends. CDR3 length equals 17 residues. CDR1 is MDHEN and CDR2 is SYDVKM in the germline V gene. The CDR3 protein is CASSLQLWTVLEDGYTF. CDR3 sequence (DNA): TGTGCCAGCAGTCTACAATTATGGACAGTTCTTGAGGATGGCTACACCTTC.

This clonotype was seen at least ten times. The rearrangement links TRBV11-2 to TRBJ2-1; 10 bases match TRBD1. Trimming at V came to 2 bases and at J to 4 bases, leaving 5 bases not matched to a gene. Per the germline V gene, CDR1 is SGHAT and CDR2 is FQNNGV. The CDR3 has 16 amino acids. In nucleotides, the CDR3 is TGTGCCAGCAGCTTAAGCGGGACAGGGGTTTACAATGAGCAGTTCTTC. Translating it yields CASSLSGTGVYNEQFF.

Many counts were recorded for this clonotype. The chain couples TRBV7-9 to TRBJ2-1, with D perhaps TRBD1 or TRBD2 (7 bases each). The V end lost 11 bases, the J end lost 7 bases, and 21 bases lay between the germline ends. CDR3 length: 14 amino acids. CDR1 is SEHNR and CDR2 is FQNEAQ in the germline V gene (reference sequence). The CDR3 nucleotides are TGTGCCCAGTACCACCAGGGGGGAGGGAATGAGCAGTTCTTC. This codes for CAQYHQGGGNEQFF.

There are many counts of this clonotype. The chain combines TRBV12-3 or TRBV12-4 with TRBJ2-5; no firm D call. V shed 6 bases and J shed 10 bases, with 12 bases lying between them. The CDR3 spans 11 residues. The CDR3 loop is CASRGATGQYF. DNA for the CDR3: TGTGCCAGCAGGGGCGCCACCGGCCAGTACTTC.

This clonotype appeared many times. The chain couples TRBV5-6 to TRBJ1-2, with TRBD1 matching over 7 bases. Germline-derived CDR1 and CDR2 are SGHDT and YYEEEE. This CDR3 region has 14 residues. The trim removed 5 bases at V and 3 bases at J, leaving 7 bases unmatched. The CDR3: CASRPTGSDYGYTF. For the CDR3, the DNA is TGTGCCAGCAGACCGACAGGGTCCGACTATGGCTACACCTTC.